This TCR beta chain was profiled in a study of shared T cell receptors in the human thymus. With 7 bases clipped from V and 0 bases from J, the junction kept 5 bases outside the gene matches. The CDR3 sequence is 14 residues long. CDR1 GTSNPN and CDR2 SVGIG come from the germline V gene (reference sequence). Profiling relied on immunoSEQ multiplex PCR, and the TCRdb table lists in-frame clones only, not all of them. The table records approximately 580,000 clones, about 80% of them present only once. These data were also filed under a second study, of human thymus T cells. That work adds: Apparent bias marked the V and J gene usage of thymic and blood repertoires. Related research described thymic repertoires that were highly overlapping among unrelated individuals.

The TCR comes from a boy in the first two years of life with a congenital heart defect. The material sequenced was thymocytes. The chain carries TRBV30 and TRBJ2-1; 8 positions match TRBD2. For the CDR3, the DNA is TGTGCCTTAGCGGGAAGGGGCTCCTACAATGAGCAGTTCTTC. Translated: CALAGRGSYNEQFF.